This T cell receptor beta chain comes out of a study of blood T cell repertoires in COVID-19. From germline, CDR1 is MNHEY and CDR2 SVGAGI. CDR3 length equals 16 residues. The junction had 5 bases not matched to a gene; V was cut back by 0 bases and J by 1 base. Only in-frame clones appear in the TCRdb table, and some are missing; sequencing was by immunoSEQ multiplex PCR. The sample has around 700,000 clones; around 89% are singletons. The TCR was taken from a woman between 18 and 29 years old with acute or convalescent COVID-19. The sample taken for sequencing was peripheral blood. This chain uses TRBV6-5 with TRBJ2-5; TRBD1 matches 7 bases. The CDR3 sequence is CASSYSSTGAQETQYF. CDR3 DNA sequence: TGTGCCAGCAGTTACTCCTCCACAGGGGCCCAAGAGACCCAGTACTTC.